This TCR beta chain was obtained from a study of cytomegalovirus exposure and HLA in healthy donors. Broader study findings: More clonal expansion characterized HLA-associated TCR beta chains than equally common others in a later analysis. Sequencing likely generated an artifact that appeared as a cluster of highly shared sequence variants. Per a later analysis, 15,000 to 20,000 TCR beta sequences showed association with HLA alleles at 0.05 false discovery rate.

Comments on this clone: Its antigen is as yet unknown.

It was with 60 Vbeta and 13 Jbeta primers that the PCR ran. TCRdb keeps only in-frame clones here, not all; method: immunoSEQ multiplex PCR. The profile shows roughly 250,000 clones, roughly 81% of them singletons. The sequencing sample was made of PBMCs. The receptor's source is a woman aged 40 to 50 in good health and CMV-seropositive.

Here the CDR3 DNA reads TGTGCCAGCAGCCGGGACTACTCCTACGAGCAGTACTTC. Its protein product is CASSRDYSYEQYF. The chain employs TRBV5-4 and TRBJ2-7; 7 nucleotides match TRBD2. In germline, CDR1 is SGHNT, CDR2 YYREEE (reference sequence). This CDR3 contains 13 residues. V dropped 4 bases and J dropped 0; count of bases not matched to a gene: 1.